The 3 T cell receptor beta chains below come from one sample, sequenced in a study of T cell changes during pregnancy in multiple sclerosis. Assay: immunoSEQ multiplex PCR; the TCRdb copy retains only in-frame clones and omits some. The table has roughly 57,000 clones, roughly 94% seen once. This specimen consisted of CD8+ T cells from peripheral blood mononuclear cells, obtained after pregnancy. Receptors were obtained from a female donor with multiple sclerosis, enrolled in a pregnancy study.

This chain uses TRBV29-1 with TRBJ2-2; possible D gene TRBD1, 5 bases. Germline CDR1 reads SQVTM; CDR2 reads ANQGSEA. This CDR3 comprises 13 residues. V was trimmed by 6 bases and J by 1 base, leaving 9 bases between them. The CDR3 nucleotides read TGCAGCGTCCTTACAGGGAACACCGGGGAGCTGTTTTTT. Translating gives CSVLTGNTGELFF.

This sequence joins TRBV7-9 and TRBJ1-1, with D maybe TRBD1 (5 bases). CDR1 SEHNR and CDR2 FQNEAQ come from the germline V gene (reference sequence). CDR3 length equals 12 residues. V was clipped by 5 bases and J by 5 bases, with 9 bases between them. CDR3 in amino acids: CASSPQGTEAFF. In DNA, the CDR3 is TGTGCCAGCAGCCCCCAGGGAACTGAAGCTTTCTTT.

This clone has only one observation. The CDR3 coding sequence is TGTGCCAGCAGTTCACAGGGGAATGAGCAGTTCTTC. Translation gives CASSSQGNEQFF. The chain recombines TRBV7-9 with TRBJ2-1; 7 bases map to TRBD1. The germline CDR1 and CDR2 sequences are SEHNR and FQNEAQ (reference sequence). CDR3 length: 12 residues. The V gene end was trimmed by 6 bases and the J gene end by 7 bases; junction bases not matched to a gene: 3.